This TCR beta chain was sequenced during a study of tumor-infiltrating lymphocytes in primary liver carcinoma (dated by TCRdb to about 2017). As for the study more broadly: Of the five patients (three men and two women, aged 30 to 69 years), four had hepatocellular carcinoma and one had combined HCC and intrahepatic cholangiocarcinoma. Reproducibility between technical replicate repertoires was high, with correlation coefficients above 0.95 and mean shared-clone rates about 0.9. Each sample produced roughly 3.65 to 7.5 million productive TCRbeta reads, and read depth showed no significant difference between tissue types. TCRbeta repertoire sequencing, expression microarrays and whole-exome sequencing were combined in the study across five regions of each liver tumor, with adjacent normal tissue and blood also included. A total of about 35 specimens from 5 patients, comprising approximately 25 tumor regions, 5 adjacent noncancerous liver tissues and 5 peripheral blood samples, were covered by TCRbeta repertoire sequencing. The five patients had tumors of stage T1-T3 N0M0, with maximum diameters ranging from roughly 4.2 to 10 cm. To link TCRbeta repertoire diversity with the local molecular phenotype, the approximately 25 tumor region samples were profiled using Agilent mRNA microarrays. General conclusions and limits of the study: Only about 8-24% of top clones were present in all five regions of a tumor, suggesting spatial heterogeneity of tumor-infiltrating T cells. Repertoire overlap was found to be higher between tumor regions (mean around 36%) than between tumor-adjacent (roughly 17%) or tumor-blood (about 14%) pairs, consistent with antigen-driven expansion. Bulk unsorted samples precluded comparing CD4+ and CD8+ T cell repertoires. The top 250 clones accounted for a significantly greater share of the repertoire in tumors than in blood (p = 0.039). Only a few patients were included in the study, and the authors note that the findings should be validated in a larger study. Only the TCR beta chain was sequenced, which likely underestimates true repertoire diversity because unpaired alpha chains were not captured.

Without any cell sorting, total RNA and DNA were extracted together from about 20-30 mg of bulk tissue using the AllPrep DNA/RNA mini kit. Surgical resection was performed in China between November 2015 and early 2016 on a handful of patients with histopathologically diagnosed primary liver carcinoma. At the time of sampling, the patients were treatment-naive and had chronic HBV infection. Five spatially separated regions were sampled per tumor: superior, inferior, left-lateral and right-lateral poles, plus the tumor centre. Histological examination found more than 90% viable tumor cells in every tumor sample. Pieces of fresh tumor and adjacent tissue were cut in half, with one half kept in RNAlater at -80 degrees C and the other half sent for histology. Using a constant-region primer and ProtoScript II reverse transcriptase, TCRbeta-specific cDNA was reverse-transcribed from about 460 ng total RNA. Three nested multiplex PCR rounds, following a slightly modified ARM-PCR procedure, were used to build the TCRbeta libraries. Sample barcodes and Illumina adapters were attached in a final 25-cycle PCR using Deep VentR polymerase. Before sequencing, amplicons of 200-500 bp were gel-purified using a QIAquick gel extraction kit. An Illumina HiSeq 2500 was used to sequence the TCRbeta amplicons, generating 250-bp paired-end reads. The paper's processing steps were these. Trimmomatic v0.33 was used to quality-trim the reads, and FLASH v1.2.11 was used to merge paired reads so that full CDR3 sequences could be recovered. MiGEC v1.2.1b assigned V, D and J germline segments to the rearranged TCRbeta sequences. VDJtools v1.0.0 computed clonotype statistics and Shannon-Wiener diversity indices. Except for diversity analysis, only the 250 most abundant clonotypes of each sample were used in subsequent analyses to reduce sampling bias. The public reads were run again by TCRdb, first through fastp at Q25 and then through MiXCR, and only productive beta chains were kept. Here each entry gathers all rows of one CDR3 protein and keeps the most common genes and DNA. The V and J calls shown here were made by TCRdb, not taken from the authors' results. This sample gives about 54,000 distinct CDR3 sequences in total; 60% to 75% of them show up just once. The ten top clones hold about 25% of the sample.

For this clonotype: The clone's antigen remains unknown. No qualities accompany the bases; no much larger clone lies one base away.

This clonotype originated in a man aged 35-49 years with primary liver carcinoma and hepatitis B virus infection. Sequencing was done on a sample of liver tumor tissue from sampling region 2. The cell subset or site label on this specimen signifies: tumor region T2, inferior pole.

CDR3 sequence: CASSFDLGGKVTEAFF. Read as DNA, the sequence is TGTGCCAGCAGCTTCGATTTGGGCGGAAAGGTCACTGAAGCTTTCTTT. This receptor chain uses TRBV11-2 and TRBJ1-1, with the D gene call left open. The germline V gene gives CDR1 as SGHAT and CDR2 as FQNNGV. Including the terminal cysteine and phenylalanine, the CDR3 comprises 16 residues. CDR3 DNA only is kept here, 48 bases in frame from base 1. The trim is 3 bases for V and 4 bases for J, with a gap of 18 bases between the germline ends.